Below are 8 T cell receptor beta chains sequenced from a single sample in a study of blood T cell repertoires in COVID-19. The assay was immunoSEQ multiplex PCR, and TCRdb's table has in-frame clones only and misses some. Of around 170,000 clones in the sample, 80% to 90% were seen once. The sample taken for sequencing was peripheral blood. Receptors were obtained from a woman in her 70s with acute or convalescent COVID-19.

This chain uses TRBV5-1 with TRBJ1-1, with D unresolved. The germline gives CDR1 SGHRS, CDR2 YFSETQ. This CDR3 has 14 amino acids. Trimming took 1 base from V and 9 from J, leaving 16 bases between them. This chain's CDR3 is CASSLSPGREQAFF. The DNA of the CDR3 is TGCGCCAGCAGCTTGTCCCCCGGGCGGGAACAAGCTTTCTTT.

This clone was seen only a few times. The chain has TRBV28 and TRBJ2-7; TRBD1 agrees at 12 bases. The CDR3 covers 14 residues. Germline-derived CDR1 and CDR2 are MDHEN and SYDVKM. V shed 7 bases and J 6 bases; nucleotides not matched to a gene: 7. The CDR3 reads CASKWRDRGREQYF. The CDR3 DNA reads TGTGCCAGCAAGTGGCGGGACAGGGGGCGCGAGCAGTACTTC.

This sequence joins TRBV4-3 and TRBJ2-1; perhaps TRBD2 as D (6 bases). Looked up from germline, CDR1 is LGHNA and CDR2 is YSLEER. CDR3 size: 16 residues. V gave up 1 base and J gave up 2 bases, with 12 bases separating them. The CDR3 protein is CASSQGFRGTYNEQFF. The CDR3 DNA reads as TGCGCCAGCAGCCAAGGGTTCCGGGGGACCTACAATGAGCAGTTCTTC.

This chain uses TRBV6-2 or TRBV6-3 with TRBJ1-2; 10 bases line up with TRBD1. CDR3 size: 14 residues. Germline-derived CDR1 and CDR2 are MNHEY and SVGEGT. V gave up 5 bases and J gave up 8 bases; unmatched junction bases: 8. This CDR3 reads CASSLPGQGNGYTF. In nucleotides, the CDR3 is TGTGCCAGCAGTCTCCCGGGACAGGGGAACGGCTACACCTTC.

The CDR3 here is CASSQGANSPLHF. In DNA, the CDR3 is TGTGCCAGCAGCCAAGGGGCTAATTCACCCCTCCACTTT. The chain uses TRBV16 and TRBJ1-6, with D tentatively TRBD1 (5 bases). Germline loops: CDR1 KGHSY, CDR2 FQNENV. Trimming cost V 2 bases and J 6 bases, with 5 bases left between them. The CDR3 extends over 13 amino acids.

CDR3 protein: CASSVSGLPGDTQYF. In DNA form, the CDR3 reads TGTGCCAGCAGCGTAAGCGGCTTGCCGGGTGACACGCAGTATTTT. This chain connects TRBV9 to TRBJ2-3; possibly TRBD2 for D (5 bases). Germline V lookup: CDR1 SGDLS, CDR2 YYNGEE. V dropped 1 base and J dropped 9 bases, with 18 bases sitting between them. The CDR3 loop spans 15 amino acids.

Regarding this clone: The same CDR3 arises from other DNA sequences in this sample as well. This chain links TRBV7-9 with TRBJ1-4; 8 bases are shared with TRBD1. Germline CDR1 and CDR2: SEHNR and FQNEAQ (reference sequence). CDR3 size: 14 residues. V dropped 5 bases and J dropped 6; count of bases not matched to a gene: 5. The CDR3 region is CASSPGQGDEKLFF. CDR3 coding DNA: TGTGCCAGCAGCCCTGGACAGGGAGATGAAAAACTGTTTTTT.

This clone was recorded only once. The chain has TRBV10-3 and TRBJ1-1, with 7 bases identical to TRBD1. The CDR3 is made up of 13 amino acids. V lost 8 bases, J lost 5 bases, and 8 bases stayed unmatched. From germline, CDR1 is ENHRY and CDR2 SYGVKD. CDR3 protein: CAIAEAGGTEAFF. CDR3 bases: TGTGCCATCGCTGAGGCAGGGGGGACTGAAGCTTTCTTT.